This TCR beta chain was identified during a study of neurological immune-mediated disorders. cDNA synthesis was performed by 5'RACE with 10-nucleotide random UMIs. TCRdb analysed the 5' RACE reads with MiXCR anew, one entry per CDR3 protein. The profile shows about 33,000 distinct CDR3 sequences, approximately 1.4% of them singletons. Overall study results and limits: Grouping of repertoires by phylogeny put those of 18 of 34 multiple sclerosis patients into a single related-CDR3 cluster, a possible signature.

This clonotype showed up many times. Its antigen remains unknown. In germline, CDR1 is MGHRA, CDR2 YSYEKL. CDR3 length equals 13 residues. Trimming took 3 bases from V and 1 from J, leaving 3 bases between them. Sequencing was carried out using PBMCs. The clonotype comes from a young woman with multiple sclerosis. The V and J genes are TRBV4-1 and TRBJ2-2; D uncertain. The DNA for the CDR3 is TGCGCCAGCAGCCAGAGGAACACCGGGGAGCTGTTTTTT. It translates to CASSQRNTGELFF.